These 23 T cell receptor beta chains share one sample of origin, sequenced in a study of cytomegalovirus exposure and HLA in healthy donors. Profiling relied on immunoSEQ multiplex PCR, and the TCRdb table lists in-frame clones only, not all of them. The table shows about 200,000 clones, with roughly 84% occurring only once. Sequencing used PBMCs. The source is a woman younger than 35 in good health and CMV-seropositive.

This chain uses TRBV9 with TRBJ2-1, with 9 bases fitting TRBD2. The CDR3 extends over 16 amino acids. Germline trimming cut 4 bases from V and 5 bases from J; bases unmatched to any gene: 10. Looked up from germline, CDR1 is SGDLS and CDR2 is YYNGEE. CDR3 region: CASSSTSGRTNNEQFF. The CDR3 DNA sequence: TGTGCCAGCAGCTCTACCAGCGGGAGGACAAACAATGAGCAGTTCTTC. Full variable domain (missing parts from reference TRBV9 and TRBJ2-1): DSGVTQTPKHLITATGQRVTLRCSPRSGDLSVYWYQQSLDQGLQFLIQYYNGEERAKGNILERFSAQQFPDLHSELNLSSLELGDSALYFCASSSTSGRTNNEQFFGPGTRLTVL.

The genes are TRBV28 and TRBJ2-3; D may be TRBD2 (6 bases). V gave up 4 bases and J gave up 3 bases, with 11 bases separating them. Looked up from germline, CDR1 is MDHEN and CDR2 is SYDVKM. The CDR3 contains 14 residues. The CDR3 DNA reads as TGTGCCAGCAGTTACCCTAGCGAGACAGATACGCAGTATTTT. Its translation: CASSYPSETDTQYF.

Here the CDR3 DNA reads TGTGCCAGCAGCCAGGGCGGAGAGACCCAGTACTTC. This codes for CASSQGGETQYF. The chain uses TRBV9 and TRBJ2-5; weak D call: TRBD1 (5 bases). The germline V gene encodes CDR1 SGDLS and CDR2 YYNGEE. V dropped 4 bases and J dropped 4 bases, with 8 bases sitting between them. The CDR3 is 12 residues long.

This clone has more than one count but fewer than ten. This rearrangement joins TRBV27 to TRBJ2-7, with D possibly TRBD2 on 5 matching bases. V lost 1 base to trimming and J lost 7 bases, with 8 bases between them. CDR1 MNHEY and CDR2 SMNVEV come from the germline V gene (reference sequence). The CDR3 is made up of 12 amino acids. The CDR3 DNA is TGTGCCAGCAGTTTATGGCGCGGGGAGCAGTACTTC. Translation gives CASSLWRGEQYF.

V is TRBV7-8 and J is TRBJ2-7; 11 nucleotides align to TRBD1. CDR3 length: 15 residues. Trimming cost V 6 bases and J 4 bases; bases outside gene matches: 8. Germline CDR1 and CDR2: SGHVS and FQNEAQ. Written as DNA, the CDR3 is TGTGCCAGCAGTTTTACGGACAGGGGGCTGTACGAGCAGTACTTC. Protein: CASSFTDRGLYEQYF.

V and J are TRBV4-1 and TRBJ2-1; a weak D match, TRBD1 (6 bases). V lost 1 base and J lost 5, with 12 bases in between. CDR1 is MGHRA, CDR2 YSYEKL, per germline. The CDR3 totals 15 residues. Written as DNA, the CDR3 is TGCGCCAGCAGCCAAGCTCCGGACAGCAACAATGAGCAGTTCTTC. Its protein is CASSQAPDSNNEQFF.

The chain links TRBV7-8 to TRBJ1-2; D not resolved. V lost 5 bases to trimming and J lost 6 bases, with 10 bases between them. This CDR3 comprises 12 residues. Germline-derived CDR1 and CDR2 are SGHVS and FQNEAQ. CDR3 nucleotide sequence: TGTGCCAGCAGCCCCGGGTATGATGGCTACACCTTC. Its translation: CASSPGYDGYTF.

This sequence joins TRBV7-7 and TRBJ2-3, with D possibly matching TRBD2 (5 bases). Trimming left V 3 bases short and J 3 bases short, with 7 bases between. The germline V gene encodes CDR1 SSHAT and CDR2 FNYEAQ (reference sequence). The CDR3 length is 13 residues. CDR3 nucleotide sequence: TGTGCCAGCAGCTTCGAGCGGACAGATACGCAGTATTTT. Its translation: CASSFERTDTQYF.

This sequence joins TRBV6-5 and TRBJ2-7; D might be TRBD2 (6 bases). CDR3 length: 14 residues. Germline CDR1 reads MNHEY; CDR2 reads SVGAGI. The ends were cut back, 2 bases at V and 7 bases at J, with 15 bases in the middle. The CDR3, as DNA: TGTGCCAGCAGTTACACGGTCTCGGGGGAGGAGCAGTACTTC. Amino acids: CASSYTVSGEEQYF.

The chain employs TRBV27 and TRBJ1-1; 7 bases match TRBD1. From germline, CDR1 is MNHEY and CDR2 SMNVEV (reference sequence). Unmatched junction bases numbered 3, after V lost 4 bases and J lost 4 bases. The CDR3 has 13 residues. CDR3 sequence reads: CASSWGQTTEAFF. CDR3 DNA sequence: TGTGCCAGCAGTTGGGGACAGACCACTGAAGCTTTCTTT.

This clone appeared a single time. The chain links TRBV2 to TRBJ2-1, with TRBD1 identical over 10 bases. CDR1 and CDR2 from the germline V gene are SNHLY and FYNNEI. The V gene end was trimmed by 5 bases and the J gene end by 6 bases; junction bases not matched to a gene: 7. The CDR3 runs to 15 residues. CDR3 region: CASSPGTGEANEQFF. DNA for the CDR3: TGTGCCAGCAGTCCCGGGACAGGGGAGGCCAATGAGCAGTTCTTC.

This chain joins TRBV29-1 and TRBJ2-1; 13 bases align to TRBD2. CDR1 SQVTM and CDR2 ANQGSEA come from the germline V gene. V trimming: 7 bases; J trimming: 13 bases; junction bases outside the gene matches: 7. The CDR3 is made up of 12 amino acids. DNA of the CDR3: TGCAGCGCCGGGACTAGCGGGATTGAACAGTTCTTC. It specifies CSAGTSGIEQFF.

In its sample, this clone was seen a few times. The chain couples TRBV6-1 to TRBJ1-1; D not resolved. CDR1 MNHNS and CDR2 SASEGT come from the germline V gene. The ends were cut back, 11 bases at V and 1 base at J, with 11 bases in the middle. This CDR3 spans 12 amino acids. CDR3 sequence reads: CAADLGNTEAFF. CDR3 DNA: TGTGCCGCAGACTTGGGGAACACTGAAGCTTTCTTT.

J is TRBJ2-5 and V is TRBV5-1; TRBD1 matches 8 bases. Germline CDR1 reads SGHRS; CDR2 reads YFSETQ. Trimming removed 10 bases from V and 5 bases from J; junction bases left unmatched: 16. The CDR3 length is 15 residues. For the CDR3, the DNA is TGCGCCTCAGCGGCCCGGGGACAGGTTCAGGAGACCCAGTACTTC. Amino acid sequence: CASAARGQVQETQYF.

The rearrangement uses TRBV5-1 and TRBJ2-2; D may be TRBD2 (5 bases). Germline V gives CDR1 SGHRS, CDR2 YFSETQ. The CDR3 contains 16 residues. V shed 1 base and J shed 0 bases, with 10 bases lying between them. The CDR3 nucleotides read TGCGCCAGCAGCTTGCTGGTCGGGGCGAACACCGGGGAGCTGTTTTTT. Its protein is CASSLLVGANTGELFF.

The chain recombines TRBV6-1 with TRBJ1-5, with 7 positions matching TRBD1. The germline CDR1 and CDR2 sequences are MNHNS and SASEGT. With 2 bases clipped from V and 0 bases from J, the junction kept 13 bases outside the gene matches. The CDR3 spans 19 residues. The CDR3 is CASSEIQGTVEYSNQPQHF. Written as DNA, the CDR3 is TGTGCCAGCAGTGAAATACAAGGGACAGTCGAATATAGCAATCAGCCCCAGCATTTT.

The rearrangement links TRBV19 to TRBJ1-5; D unresolved. This CDR3 comprises 14 residues. Trimming left V 1 base short and J 8 bases short, with 12 bases between. From germline, CDR1 is LNHDA and CDR2 SQIVND (reference sequence). CDR3 region: CASSIVQKMEPQHF. The CDR3 region has the DNA TGTGCCAGTAGTATAGTCCAGAAGATGGAGCCCCAGCATTTT.

With respect to this clone: Other DNA sequences of this sample code for an identical CDR3. The CDR3 is CASSVAGATEAFF. Here the CDR3 DNA reads TGTGCCAGCAGCGTCGCGGGGGCCACTGAAGCTTTCTTT. This rearrangement joins TRBV9 to TRBJ1-1; D might be TRBD1 (6 bases). The CDR3 contains 13 residues. V lost 2 bases and J 4 bases, leaving 9 bases between the germline ends. Per the germline V gene, CDR1 is SGDLS and CDR2 is YYNGEE.

This clone has just a few counts. This chain links TRBV6-5 with TRBJ2-7; D is undetermined. The CDR3 runs 14 residues. Trimming removed 5 bases from V and 1 base from J, with 12 bases in between. Germline loops: CDR1 MNHEY, CDR2 SVGAGI. CDR3 in amino acids: CASSPRGRSYEQYF. The CDR3 DNA is TGTGCCAGCAGTCCCCGTGGTAGATCCTACGAGCAGTACTTC.

V and J are TRBV9 and TRBJ2-2; 8 positions match TRBD1. The J segment lost 5 bases and the V segment lost 4 bases, leaving 10 bases of the junction unmatched. The germline V gene encodes CDR1 SGDLS and CDR2 YYNGEE. The CDR3 runs to 16 residues. CDR3 residues: CASSMRQGLRTGELFF. The CDR3 DNA reads TGTGCCAGCAGCATGAGACAGGGGTTGAGAACCGGGGAGCTGTTTTTT. Together with reference TRBV9 and TRBJ2-2, the CDR3 gives the full variable domain: DSGVTQTPKHLITATGQRVTLRCSPRSGDLSVYWYQQSLDQGLQFLIQYYNGEERAKGNILERFSAQQFPDLHSELNLSSLELGDSALYFCASSMRQGLRTGELFFGEGSRLTVL.

The chain uses TRBV6-5 and TRBJ2-7, with 7 bases matching TRBD1. The junction had 4 bases not matched to a gene; V was cut back by 7 bases and J by 1 base. This CDR3 is 13 amino acids long. The germline V gene encodes CDR1 MNHEY and CDR2 SVGAGI. The CDR3 bases are TGTGCCAGCACCCGGGACAGATCCTACGAGCAGTACTTC. This sequence encodes CASTRDRSYEQYF.

The gene calls are TRBV7-9 and TRBJ2-1; no firm D call. The germline CDR1 and CDR2 sequences are SEHNR and FQNEAQ (reference sequence). V shed 4 bases and J shed 3 bases, with 13 bases lying between them. The CDR3 is 15 amino acids. The CDR3: CASSWVFTGYNEQFF. CDR3 in DNA: TGTGCCAGCAGCTGGGTGTTTACGGGCTACAATGAGCAGTTCTTC.

The chain combines TRBV7-2 with TRBJ2-2, with 9 bases identical to TRBD1. Germline CDR1 is SGHTA and CDR2 is FQGNSA. This CDR3 has 18 residues. The ends lost 4 bases at V and 0 bases at J; junction bases unmatched: 9. In DNA, the CDR3 is TGTGCCAGCAGCTCACGTTTGGGACAGGGCCCGAACACCGGGGAGCTGTTTTTT. As protein: CASSSRLGQGPNTGELFF.